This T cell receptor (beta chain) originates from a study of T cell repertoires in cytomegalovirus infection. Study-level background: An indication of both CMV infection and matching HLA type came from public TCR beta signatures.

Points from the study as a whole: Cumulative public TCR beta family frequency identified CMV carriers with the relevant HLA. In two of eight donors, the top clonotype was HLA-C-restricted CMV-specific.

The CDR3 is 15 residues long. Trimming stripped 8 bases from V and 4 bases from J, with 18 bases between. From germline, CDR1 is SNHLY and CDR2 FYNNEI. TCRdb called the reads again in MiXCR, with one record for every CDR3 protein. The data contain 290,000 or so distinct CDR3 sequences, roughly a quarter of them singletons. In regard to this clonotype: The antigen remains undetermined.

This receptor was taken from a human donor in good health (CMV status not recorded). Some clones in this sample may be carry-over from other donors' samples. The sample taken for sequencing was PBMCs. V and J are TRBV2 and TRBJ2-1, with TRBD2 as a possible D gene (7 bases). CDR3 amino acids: CASSGEGGSYNEQFF. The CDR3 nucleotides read TGTGCCAGCTCGGGGGAGGGGGGGTCATACAATGAGCAGTTCTTC.